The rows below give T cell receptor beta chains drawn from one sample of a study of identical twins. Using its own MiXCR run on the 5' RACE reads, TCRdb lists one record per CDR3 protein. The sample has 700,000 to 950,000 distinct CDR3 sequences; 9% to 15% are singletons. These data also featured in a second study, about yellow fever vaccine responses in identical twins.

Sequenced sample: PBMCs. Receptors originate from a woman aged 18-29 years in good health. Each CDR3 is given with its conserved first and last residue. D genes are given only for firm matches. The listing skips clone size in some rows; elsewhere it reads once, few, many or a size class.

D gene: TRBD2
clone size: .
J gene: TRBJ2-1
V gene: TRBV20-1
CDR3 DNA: TGCAGTGCTAGTTCTTGGACTAGCGGGAGGGCCAAGGAGAATGAGCAGTTCTTC
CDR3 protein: CSASSWTSGRAKENEQFF

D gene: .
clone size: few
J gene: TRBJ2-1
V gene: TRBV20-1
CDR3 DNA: TGCAGTGCCCCGAGTGGCTTTTCCTACAATGAGCAGTTCTTC
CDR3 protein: CSAPSGFSYNEQFF

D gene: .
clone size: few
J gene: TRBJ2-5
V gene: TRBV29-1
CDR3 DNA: TGCAGCGTAGAAACGCAAGGGACCCCCCTGGAGACCCAGTACTTC
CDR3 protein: CSVETQGTPLETQYF

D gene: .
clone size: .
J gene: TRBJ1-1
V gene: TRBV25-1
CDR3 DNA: TGTGCCAGTCTCCATGCCGCGAACACTGAAGCTTTCTTT
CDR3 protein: CASLHAANTEAFF

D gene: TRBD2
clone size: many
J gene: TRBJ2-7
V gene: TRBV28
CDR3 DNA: TGTGCCAGCAGTTTACTTTCTAGCGGGAGATACGAGCAGTACTTC
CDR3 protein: CASSLLSSGRYEQYF

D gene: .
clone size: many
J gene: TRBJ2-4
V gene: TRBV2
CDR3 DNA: TGTGCCAGCTCGCGGAGCGAAGCAGGGGCCAAAAACATTCAGTACTTC
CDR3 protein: CASSRSEAGAKNIQYF

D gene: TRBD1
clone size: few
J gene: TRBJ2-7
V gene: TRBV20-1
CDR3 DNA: TGCAGTGCGCCCAGGACAGGTGGCGACGAGCAGTACTTC
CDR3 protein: CSAPRTGGDEQYF

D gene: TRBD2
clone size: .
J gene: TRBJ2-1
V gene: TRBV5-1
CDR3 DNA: TGCGCCAGCCGGACTAGCGGGAGCTCGTTCGCCAATGAGCAGTTCTTC
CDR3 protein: CASRTSGSSFANEQFF

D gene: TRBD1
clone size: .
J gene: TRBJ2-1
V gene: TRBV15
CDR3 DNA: TGTGCCACCAGCAGAGATACCGGGACAGGAAGGCATGAGCAGTTCTTC
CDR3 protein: CATSRDTGTGRHEQFF

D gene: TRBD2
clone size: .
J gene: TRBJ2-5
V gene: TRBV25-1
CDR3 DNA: TGTGCCAGCAGTGATGAGGGGGGACTAGCGGGAGTAGCACAAGAGACCCAGTACTTC
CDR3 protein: CASSDEGGLAGVAQETQYF

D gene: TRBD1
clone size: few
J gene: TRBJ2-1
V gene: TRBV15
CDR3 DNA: TGTGCCACCAGCAGCCCTGACAGGGGGCCTTCCTACAATGAGCAGTTCTTC
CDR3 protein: CATSSPDRGPSYNEQFF

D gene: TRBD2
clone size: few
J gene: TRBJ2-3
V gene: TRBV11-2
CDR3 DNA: TGTGCCAGCAGCCAGCGGGGGTGGGGCGATACGCAGTATTTT
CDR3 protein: CASSQRGWGDTQYF

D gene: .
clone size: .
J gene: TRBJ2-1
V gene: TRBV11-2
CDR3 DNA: TGTGCCAGCAGACCTAAGGGGTCCTACAATGAGCAGTTCTTC
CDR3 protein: CASRPKGSYNEQFF

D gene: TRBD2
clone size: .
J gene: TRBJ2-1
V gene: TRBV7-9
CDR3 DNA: TGTGCCAGCAGCTTGGGACTAGCGATCAATGAGCAGTTCTTC
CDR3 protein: CASSLGLAINEQFF

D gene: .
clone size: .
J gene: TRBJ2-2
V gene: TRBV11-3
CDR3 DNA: TGTGCCAGCGGAATTAGCGTCTCGAACACCGGGGAGCTGTTTTTT
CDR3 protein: CASGISVSNTGELFF

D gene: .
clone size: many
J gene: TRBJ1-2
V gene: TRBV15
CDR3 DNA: TGTGCCACCAGCAGAGCCGACGGCTATGGCTACACCTTC
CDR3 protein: CATSRADGYGYTF